This paragraph reports one T cell receptor beta chain. This sample is drawn from a study of shared T cell receptors in the human thymus. Using immunoSEQ multiplex PCR, the repertoire was profiled, and TCRdb retains in-frame clones only, with some absent. The data show hundreds of thousands of clones, approximately 95% seen once. This receptor was identified in a human donor. The sample taken for sequencing was thymocytes.

CDR3 in DNA: TGCGCCAGCAGCCCTACCCGGGGCTATGGCTACACCTTC. Its translation is CASSPTRGYGYTF. The rearrangement joins TRBV4-3 to TRBJ1-2; D is unclear. Deletions cut 4 bases from V and 4 bases from J, with 10 bases between. The CDR3 is made up of 13 amino acids. Germline CDR1 and CDR2: LGHNA and YSLEER.